These 27 T cell receptor beta chains share one sample of origin, sequenced in a study of Graves' ophthalmopathy and Graves' hyperthyroidism. The authors amplified TCR beta CDR3 regions, and they did so from RNA transcripts for repertoire sequencing. HTBI primers were used in a first-round RT-PCR, which preceded a second-round multiplex PCR. TCRdb reanalysed the multiplex PCR reads using MiXCR and keeps one entry per CDR3 protein. The repertoire has about 200,000 distinct CDR3 sequences, around 28% of them found once; the top ten carry approximately 8.2%. Material for sequencing was peripheral blood. Receptors originate from a man in his fifties or sixties with Graves' ophthalmopathy.

This clonotype occurred many times. This CDR3 reads CASSPRAVQETQYF. Here the CDR3 DNA reads TGTGCCAGCAGCCCGAGGGCAGTACAAGAGACCCAGTACTTC. This sequence joins TRBV5-5 and TRBJ2-5; weak D call: TRBD2 (5 bases). The germline V gene has CDR1 SGHKS and CDR2 YYEKEE (reference sequence). The V end was cut by 4 bases, the J end by 2 bases, with 12 bases between. The CDR3 runs to 14 residues. Complete variable domain (other parts from reference TRBV5-5 and TRBJ2-5): DAGVTQSPTHLIKTRGQQVTLRCSPISGHKSVSWYQQVLGQGPQFIFQYYEKEERGRGNFPDRFSARQFPNYSSELNVNALLLGDSALYLCASSPRAVQETQYFGPGTRLLVL.

The chain joins TRBV12-3 or TRBV12-4 to TRBJ1-2, with D unresolved. This CDR3 spans 15 amino acids. V was cut by 3 bases and J by 3 bases, with 14 bases left in between. CDR3 protein: CASSLRWERDYGYTF. CDR3 coding DNA: TGTGCCAGCAGTTTGAGGTGGGAGAGAGACTATGGCTACACCTTC.

Only one count was recorded for this clonotype. The chain joins TRBV7-8 to TRBJ1-2, with TRBD1 identical over 8 bases. V dropped 5 bases and J dropped 7; count of bases not matched to a gene: 6. The CDR3 spans 13 residues. Germline-derived CDR1 and CDR2 are SGHVS and FQNEAQ. The CDR3 region has the DNA TGTGCCAGCAGCCCCAATACAGGGGGTGGCTACACCTTC. It yields the protein CASSPNTGGGYTF. Variable domain in full (rest from reference TRBV7-8 and TRBJ1-2): GAGVSQSPRYKVAKRGQDVALRCDPISGHVSLFWYQQALGQGPEFLTYFQNEAQLDKSGLPSDRFFAERPEGSVSTLKIQRTQQEDSAVYLCASSPNTGGGYTFGSGTRLTVV.

The V gene is TRBV15, the J gene TRBJ2-5; TRBD2 aligns across 8 bases. Germline CDR1 reads LNHNV; CDR2 reads YYDKDF (reference sequence). This CDR3 region has 17 residues. Trimming took 0 bases from V and 0 from J; bases not matched to a gene: 6. Here the CDR3 DNA reads TGTGCCACCAGCAGAGATCGAAGACTAGCGCACCAAGAGACCCAGTACTTC. Translating gives CATSRDRRLAHQETQYF.

The V gene is TRBV15, the J gene TRBJ1-6; the D is unclear. The CDR3 totals 12 residues. Trimming left V 6 bases short and J 5 bases short, with 5 bases between. Germline CDR1 LNHNV, CDR2 YYDKDF (reference sequence). The chain's CDR3 is CATSTDNSPLHF. The DNA for the CDR3 is TGTGCCACCAGTACAGATAATTCACCCCTCCACTTT.

This clonotype came up many times. V and J are TRBV5-1 and TRBJ2-2; the D gene is possibly TRBD2 (5 bases). CDR3 length: 17 amino acids. Trimming took off 4 bases at V and 4 bases at J, with 20 bases between the two ends. Per the germline V gene, CDR1 is SGHRS and CDR2 is YFSETQ. CDR3 residues: CASSVELVAISTGELFF. CDR3 DNA: TGCGCCAGCAGCGTGGAATTGGTAGCGATAAGCACCGGGGAGCTGTTTTTT.

This clonotype was observed at least ten times. This chain uses TRBV19 with TRBJ1-5; the match to TRBD1 covers 8 bases. Trimming took 6 bases from V and 6 from J; bases not matched to a gene: 7. CDR1 and CDR2 from the germline V gene are LNHDA and SQIVND (reference sequence). The CDR3 spans 14 residues. The CDR3 DNA is TGTGCCAGTAGCCCCAGGGGGCGACCTCAGCCCCAGCATTTT. It yields the protein CASSPRGRPQPQHF.

The chain is built from TRBV11-1 and TRBJ2-5; TRBD1 matches at 7 bases. Germline assignment: CDR1 SGHAT and CDR2 FQDESV (reference sequence). V gave up 5 bases and J gave up 5 bases; unmatched junction bases: 8. CDR3 size: 14 residues. The CDR3 region is CASSGQGVGETQYF. As DNA, the CDR3 is TGTGCCAGCAGCGGTCAGGGGGTCGGCGAGACCCAGTACTTC.

The chain has TRBV29-1 and TRBJ2-7, with 8 bases identical to TRBD1. The trim removed 4 bases at V and 3 bases at J, leaving 8 bases unmatched. Germline V CDR1 and CDR2: SQVTM, ANQGSEA. CDR3 size: 14 residues. CDR3 sequence reads: CSVGTGTGSYEQYF. DNA of the CDR3: TGCAGCGTTGGAACCGGGACAGGAAGCTACGAGCAGTACTTC.

In its sample, this clonotype was seen many times. The chain is built from TRBV20-1 and TRBJ2-7; 14 positions agree with TRBD2. The CDR3 runs 16 residues. CDR1 is DFQATT and CDR2 is SNEGSKA in the germline V gene (reference sequence). J was trimmed by 4 bases and V by 0 bases; bases with no gene match: 5. As DNA, the CDR3 is TGCAGTGCTAGAGATCTTCGGACTAGCGGGAGGTACGAGCAGTACTTC. This translates into CSARDLRTSGRYEQYF.

This clonotype was seen many times. V gene TRBV29-1 combines with J gene TRBJ1-1; TRBD1 matches at 7 bases. This CDR3 has 12 amino acids. The germline V gene encodes CDR1 SQVTM and CDR2 ANQGSEA. V was clipped by 6 bases and J by 1 base; unmatched bases: 2. CDR3: CSVRGPNTEAFF. In DNA form, the CDR3 reads TGCAGCGTAAGGGGGCCGAACACTGAAGCTTTCTTT.

This clonotype was recorded at least ten times. V usage is TRBV15 and J usage is TRBJ2-5; D gene unclear. In germline, CDR1 is LNHNV, CDR2 YYDKDF (reference sequence). V gave up 1 base and J gave up 3 bases, with 6 bases separating them. The CDR3 is 13 residues long. CDR3 sequence reads: CATSRGVEETQYF. The CDR3 DNA follows: TGTGCCACCAGCAGAGGGGTGGAAGAGACCCAGTACTTC. Together with reference TRBV15 and TRBJ2-5, the CDR3 gives the full variable domain: DAMVIQNPRYQVTQFGKPVTLSCSQTLNHNVMYWYQQKSSQAPKLLFHYYDKDFNNEADTPDNFQSRRPNTSFCFLDIRSPGLGDTAMYLCATSRGVEETQYFGPGTRLLVL.

This clonotype appeared many times. This sequence joins TRBV6-5 and TRBJ2-7, with TRBD1 as a possible D gene (6 bases). The germline V gene encodes CDR1 MNHEY and CDR2 SVGAGI. Trimming shortened V by 5 bases and J by 3 bases, and 14 bases separated the two germline ends. This CDR3 spans 14 amino acids. As DNA, the CDR3 is TGTGCCAGCAGTATGGCTGGACAGCTCTACGAGCAGTACTTC. It specifies CASSMAGQLYEQYF.

This clonotype was found many times. V is TRBV10-3 and J is TRBJ2-2, with 12 bases fitting TRBD1. The trim removed 10 bases at V and 3 bases at J, leaving 6 bases unmatched. CDR1 and CDR2 (germline): ENHRY, SYGVKD. The CDR3 is 15 residues long. This chain's CDR3 is CATLGQGADTGELFF. As DNA, the CDR3 is TGTGCCACCCTGGGACAGGGGGCGGACACCGGGGAGCTGTTTTTT.

The chain uses TRBV7-2 and TRBJ2-5, with 16 bases matching TRBD2. The CDR3 loop spans 16 amino acids. V was pared by 5 bases and J by 2 bases, with 2 bases of the junction left unmatched. CDR1 and CDR2 (germline): SGHTA, FQGNSA. CDR3 region: CASSMGLAGGQETQYF. The CDR3 DNA reads as TGTGCCAGCAGCATGGGACTAGCGGGAGGGCAAGAGACCCAGTACTTC.

This clonotype is a singleton in its sample. CDR3 sequence: CSASEGSYEQYF. The CDR3, as DNA: TGCAGTGCTAGTGAGGGATCCTACGAGCAGTACTTC. This chain links TRBV20-1 with TRBJ2-7; possible D gene TRBD2, 5 bases. CDR1 and CDR2 from the germline V gene are DFQATT and SNEGSKA (reference sequence). V dropped 3 bases and J dropped 1 base, with 7 bases sitting between them. The CDR3 is 12 residues long.

In its sample, this clonotype was seen many times. This chain uses TRBV5-1 with TRBJ2-5; TRBD1 agrees at 9 bases. The CDR3 runs 15 residues. The germline V gene has CDR1 SGHRS and CDR2 YFSETQ. Losses at the gene ends were 0 bases for V and 2 bases for J; bases not matched to a gene: 2. The CDR3 nucleotides read TGCGCCAGCAGCTTGGCTGGGACAGGGCAAGAGACCCAGTACTTC. It codes for CASSLAGTGQETQYF.

This clonotype was observed a few times. The chain uses TRBV5-1 and TRBJ2-7; no clear D. In germline, CDR1 is SGHRS, CDR2 YFSETQ. The CDR3 sequence is 13 residues long. V was clipped by 0 bases and J by 5 bases, with 9 bases between them. The CDR3 region is CASSLGPADEQYF. CDR3 nucleotides: TGCGCCAGCAGCTTGGGTCCTGCGGACGAGCAGTACTTC. Looking up the rest from reference TRBV5-1 and TRBJ2-7 gives the full variable domain: KAGVTQTPRYLIKTRGQQVTLSCSPISGHRSVSWYQQTPGQGLQFLFEYFSETQRNKGNFPGRFSGRQFSNSRSEMNVSTLELGDSALYLCASSLGPADEQYFGPGTRLTVT.

The chain links TRBV6-1 to TRBJ2-7, with TRBD1 as a possible D gene (5 bases). V was cut by 6 bases and J by 9 bases, with 24 bases left in between. The CDR3 has 15 amino acids. From germline, CDR1 is MNHNS and CDR2 SASEGT. CDR3 DNA sequence: TGTGCCAGCAGCTCCGGTTGGACATCCCGCAACGGGCAGTACTTC. Translation gives CASSSGWTSRNGQYF.

V and J are TRBV6-5 and TRBJ2-5, with 7 positions matching TRBD2. CDR3 length: 12 residues. Germline values: CDR1 MNHEY, CDR2 SVGAGI. Trimming at V came to 5 bases and at J to 7 bases, leaving 4 bases not matched to a gene. The CDR3 spells CASSRGDGTQYF. DNA of the CDR3: TGTGCCAGCAGTCGGGGGGACGGGACCCAGTACTTC.

V is TRBV28 and J is TRBJ1-2; D gene unclear. In germline, CDR1 is MDHEN, CDR2 SYDVKM. This CDR3 region has 14 residues. V was cut by 2 bases and J by 3 bases, with 10 bases left in between. CDR3 region: CASSLDTPHYGYTF. The CDR3 nucleotides are TGTGCCAGCAGTTTAGACACGCCGCACTATGGCTACACCTTC.

The chain uses TRBV12-3 or TRBV12-4 and TRBJ2-2, with 7 positions matching TRBD1. The CDR3 extends over 15 amino acids. V trimming: 5 bases; J trimming: 7 bases; junction bases outside the gene matches: 10. The chain's CDR3 is CASSARDSRVGELFF. The CDR3 coding sequence is TGTGCCAGCAGTGCCCGGGACAGCCGTGTCGGGGAGCTGTTTTTT.

At least ten counts were recorded for this clonotype. CDR3 sequence: CASTRPDSPYGYTF. CDR3 in DNA: TGTGCCAGTACCCGCCCGGACAGCCCCTATGGCTACACCTTC. The chain carries TRBV19 and TRBJ1-2; weak D call: TRBD1 (6 bases). The CDR3 length is 14 residues. Trimming cost V 7 bases and J 4 bases, with 16 bases left between them. Germline CDR1 reads LNHDA; CDR2 reads SQIVND (reference sequence).

At least ten counts were recorded for this clonotype. V is TRBV28 and J is TRBJ2-7; 11 nucleotides align to TRBD2. The trim removed 1 base at V and 2 bases at J, leaving 4 bases unmatched. Germline V gene lookup returns CDR1 MDHEN and CDR2 SYDVKM. CDR3 length equals 16 residues. The CDR3 loop is CASSLLGTSGAYEQYF. The DNA of the CDR3 is TGTGCCAGCAGTTTATTGGGGACTAGCGGAGCCTACGAGCAGTACTTC.

As concerns this clonotype: The junction departs from the called germline gene at one end, perhaps through a read error. The chain carries TRBV7-2 and TRBJ2-5; TRBD1 might be the D (6 bases). CDR3 length equals 13 residues. Germline CDR1 is SGHTA and CDR2 is FQGNSA. CDR3 in DNA: TGTGCCAGCAGCTTAGTCCCTAAACAGGGTAGACTCTTC. Amino acid sequence: CASSLVPKQGRLF.

This clonotype showed up many times. The rearrangement joins TRBV6-1 to TRBJ2-2; TRBD2 matches at 9 bases. The ends lost 5 bases at V and 6 bases at J; junction bases unmatched: 10. Germline-derived CDR1 and CDR2 are MNHNS and SASEGT. This CDR3 is 16 amino acids long. CDR3 sequence: CASSQTGGRAAGELFF. DNA for the CDR3: TGTGCCAGCAGTCAGACTGGCGGGAGGGCCGCCGGGGAGCTGTTTTTT.

The V call is TRBV12-3 or TRBV12-4, the J call TRBJ1-6; D is ambiguous. Trimming took 7 bases from V and 7 from J, leaving 14 bases between them. This CDR3 comprises 14 residues. The CDR3 DNA reads as TGTGCCAGCACCATAGAACAGCACAATTCACCCCTCCACTTT. Translating gives CASTIEQHNSPLHF.